The rows below give T cell receptor beta chains drawn from one sample of a study of blood T cell repertoires in COVID-19. Assay: immunoSEQ multiplex PCR; the TCRdb copy retains only in-frame clones and omits some. Among about 98,000 clones, about 81% were seen once, and the ten largest hold 18%. Sequences were obtained from peripheral blood. The receptors here all came from an older man with acute or convalescent COVID-19. The CDR3 runs from the conserved cysteine through the conserved F or W. The order of the fields is J gene, V gene, clone size, D gene, CDR3 protein, CDR3 DNA. A D gene is named only where the DNA matches it firmly. The listing skips clone size in some rows; elsewhere it reads once, few, many or a size class.

>TRBJ2-7|TRBV28|NA|TRBD2
CASEAGGPPRQYF
TGTGCCAGCGAAGCGGGAGGCCCACCTCGGCAGTACTTC
>TRBJ1-4|TRBV29-1|NA|NA
CSVAQDSNEKLFF
TGCAGCGTTGCTCAAGATAGTAATGAAAAACTGTTTTTT
>TRBJ2-7|TRBV6-6|few|TRBD2
CASSTSSGSYEQYF
TGTGCCAGCAGCACGTCTAGCGGGAGCTACGAGCAGTACTTC
>TRBJ2-5|TRBV6-2/TRBV6-3|NA|TRBD2
CASTPSGAGIQETQYF
TGTGCCAGCACCCCCAGCGGGGCAGGAATACAAGAGACCCAGTACTTC
>TRBJ2-2|TRBV9|NA|NA
CASSVVDGANTGELFF
TGTGCCAGCAGCGTAGTAGACGGGGCGAACACCGGGGAGCTGTTTTTT
>TRBJ1-4|TRBV9|NA|NA
CASSVGQKYEKLFF
TGTGCCAGCAGCGTAGGACAGAAATATGAAAAACTGTTTTTT
>TRBJ2-5|TRBV27|NA|NA
CASSLSSPGIFGETQYF
TGTGCCAGCAGTTTATCGAGCCCGGGGATTTTTGGAGAGACCCAGTACTTC
>TRBJ1-2|TRBV28|NA|NA
CASRVPGGGGKGYGYTF
TGTGCCAGCAGGGTCCCCGGGGGAGGGGGTAAGGGTTATGGCTACACCTTC
>TRBJ2-3|TRBV9|NA|NA
CASSVSGSTDTQYF
TGTGCCAGCAGCGTTAGCGGAAGCACAGATACGCAGTATTTT
>TRBJ2-7|TRBV6-5|NA|NA
CASTGRAQQYYEQYF
TGTGCCAGCACCGGGCGGGCACAACAATACTACGAGCAGTACTTC
>TRBJ1-5|TRBV7-2|once|NA
CASSLVVGGGQPQHF
TGTGCCAGCAGCTTAGTGGTAGGGGGGGGACAGCCCCAGCATTTT
>TRBJ2-7|TRBV27|NA|TRBD1
CASSLQGRGSPYEQYF
TGTGCCAGCAGCCTACAGGGGAGAGGGTCCCCCTACGAGCAGTACTTC
>TRBJ2-7|TRBV5-1|once|TRBD1
CASSPGQGAYEQYF
TGCGCCAGCAGCCCCGGACAGGGGGCTTACGAGCAGTACTTC
>TRBJ2-7|TRBV27|once|TRBD1
CASSPDRGGLPLGQYF
TGTGCCAGCAGTCCCGACAGGGGGGGGTTGCCCCTAGGGCAGTACTTC
>TRBJ2-7|TRBV6-2/TRBV6-3|once|NA
CASSYSAGSYEQYF
TGTGCCAGCAGTTACTCGGCGGGCTCCTACGAGCAGTACTTC
>TRBJ1-4|TRBV19|NA|TRBD1
CASSPRDSTHEKLFF
TGTGCCAGTAGTCCCCGGGACAGTACACACGAAAAACTGTTTTTT
>TRBJ1-2|TRBV3-1/TRBV3-2|NA|NA
CASSSSLGDGYTF
TGTGCCAGCAGCTCCAGCCTAGGGGATGGCTACACCTTC
>TRBJ1-2|TRBV7-2|NA|TRBD1
CASSLPRTGRGYTF
TGTGCCAGCAGCCTCCCCCGGACAGGGAGAGGATACACCTTC
>TRBJ1-5|TRBV14|NA|TRBD1
CASSQPGQGRNQPQHF
TGTGCCAGCAGCCAGCCAGGACAGGGACGCAATCAGCCCCAGCATTTT
>TRBJ2-2|TRBV27|NA|TRBD2
CASSSGLGAGELFF
TGTGCCAGCAGTTCGGGACTAGGTGCCGGGGAGCTGTTTTTT
>TRBJ1-5|TRBV4-3|NA|NA
CASSQEYSNQPQHF
TGCGCCAGCAGCCAAGAGTATAGCAATCAGCCCCAGCATTTT
>TRBJ1-4|TRBV5-4|NA|TRBD1
CASSLAGTGGEKLFF
TGTGCCAGCAGCTTGGCCGGGACAGGGGGGGAAAAACTGTTTTTT
>TRBJ1-3|TRBV10-3|NA|TRBD1
CAISGATGLRGNTIYF
TGTGCCATCAGTGGGGCGACAGGGTTAAGAGGAAACACCATATATTTT
>TRBJ1-5|TRBV6-2/TRBV6-3|once|NA
CASSYSLPNQPQHF
TGTGCCAGCAGTTACTCCCTCCCCAATCAGCCCCAGCATTTT
>TRBJ2-5|TRBV7-2|few|TRBD1
CASSLRGQGSPSVEETQYF
TGTGCCAGCAGCTTAAGGGGACAGGGGAGTCCGTCAGTCGAAGAGACCCAGTACTTC
>TRBJ2-3|TRBV3-1/TRBV3-2|NA|TRBD1
CASSQGQGPDTQYF
TGTGCCAGCAGCCAAGGACAGGGGCCAGATACGCAGTATTTT
>TRBJ1-5|TRBV28|NA|TRBD1
CASSPGGFGNQPQHF
TGTGCCAGCAGCCCAGGGGGGTTTGGGAATCAGCCCCAGCATTTT
>TRBJ1-2|TRBV5-1|few|NA
CASSLQGNSVNYGYTF
TGCGCCAGCAGCTTGCAGGGTAACTCCGTTAACTATGGCTACACCTTC
>TRBJ2-3|TRBV7-2|NA|NA
CASIRGAGSTDTQYF
TGTGCCAGCATTCGGGGGGCGGGAAGCACAGATACGCAGTATTTT
>TRBJ2-5|TRBV30|NA|TRBD1
CAWSGLRGETQYF
TGTGCCTGGAGCGGACTCAGGGGGGAGACCCAGTACTTC
>TRBJ2-3|TRBV7-2|NA|NA
CASSLETTTDTQYF
TGTGCCAGCAGCTTAGAGACTACCACAGATACGCAGTATTTT
>TRBJ2-1|TRBV27|NA|NA
CASSGLARNEQFF
TGTGCCAGCAGTGGACTTGCCCGCAATGAGCAGTTCTTC
>TRBJ1-2|TRBV30|NA|NA
CAWMGLPGTGGYTF
TGTGCCTGGATGGGTCTTCCTGGAACGGGTGGCTACACCTTC
>TRBJ2-7|TRBV18|NA|NA
CASAVGVYEQYF
TGTGCCAGCGCGGTTGGAGTTTACGAGCAGTACTTC
>TRBJ1-2|TRBV7-2|NA|NA
CASSPGGVNYGYTF
TGTGCCAGCAGCCCTGGGGGGGTGAACTATGGCTACACCTTC
>TRBJ2-1|TRBV29-1|NA|TRBD2
CSVGLAGTEQFF
TGCAGCGTTGGACTAGCGGGGACGGAGCAGTTCTTC
>TRBJ1-5|TRBV5-6|NA|TRBD1
CASSFFRDRRNQPQHF
TGTGCCAGCAGCTTTTTCCGGGACAGGAGGAATCAGCCCCAGCATTTT